These 9 T cell receptor beta chains share one sample of origin, sequenced in a study of blood T cell repertoires in COVID-19. Clones were read by immunoSEQ multiplex PCR, and TCRdb kept only the in-frame ones, dropping some. The sample holds about 180,000 clones; approximately 85% are singletons and the top ten take approximately 6.2%. Specimen: PBMCs or T cells enriched from blood (not recorded which). All receptors derive from a man aged 40-50 years who had recovered from COVID-19.

This clone occurred a few times. J is TRBJ2-7 and V is TRBV7-2; D gene unclear. Germline V CDR1 and CDR2: SGHTA, FQGNSA. This CDR3 has 13 residues. The V end lost 4 bases, the J end lost 5 bases, and 12 bases lay between the germline ends. This CDR3 reads CASSYPPADEQYF. The CDR3 DNA is TGTGCCAGCAGCTACCCCCCGGCGGACGAGCAGTACTTC.

V usage is TRBV2 and J usage is TRBJ2-6; unclear D gene. Trimming took 5 bases from V and 1 from J, leaving 12 bases between them. This CDR3 has 16 residues. Germline V lookup: CDR1 SNHLY, CDR2 FYNNEI. The CDR3 reads CASSLDHLSGANVLTF. The CDR3 DNA reads TGTGCCAGCAGTCTCGATCACTTGTCTGGGGCCAACGTCCTGACTTTC.

The genes are TRBV3-1 (or the pseudogene TRBV3-2) and TRBJ1-1; TRBD1 matches 7 bases. CDR3 length: 16 residues. Germline values: CDR1 LGHDT, CDR2 YNNKEL (reference sequence). J gave up 4 bases and V 4 bases, and 12 bases lay outside the gene matches. The CDR3 DNA is TGTGCCAGCAGCCGCCTGGGCTCCACAGGGGTCACTGAAGCTTTCTTT. Translated, it gives CASSRLGSTGVTEAFF.

The chain employs TRBV30 and TRBJ1-6, with D tentatively TRBD1 (6 bases). Trimming pared 3 bases from V and 3 bases from J, leaving 9 bases between. There are 14 residues in the CDR3. Per the germline V gene, CDR1 is GTSNPN and CDR2 is SVGIG (reference sequence). Here the CDR3 DNA reads TGTGCCTGGAGGGACAGCTACTATAATTCACCCCTCCACTTT. It translates to CAWRDSYYNSPLHF.

The chain recombines TRBV5-1 with TRBJ1-2, with D perhaps TRBD1 (6 bases). Trimming took off 4 bases at V and 0 bases at J, with 13 bases between the two ends. The CDR3 totals 15 residues. Germline values: CDR1 SGHRS, CDR2 YFSETQ. The CDR3 is CASSGGQTANYGYTF. CDR3 in DNA: TGCGCCAGCAGCGGCGGACAGACCGCTAACTATGGCTACACCTTC. Full variable domain (remainder filled in from reference TRBV5-1 and TRBJ1-2): KAGVTQTPRYLIKTRGQQVTLSCSPISGHRSVSWYQQTPGQGLQFLFEYFSETQRNKGNFPGRFSGRQFSNSRSEMNVSTLELGDSALYLCASSGGQTANYGYTFGSGTRLTVV.

The CDR3 DNA follows: TGTGCCAGTAGGGGACAGGCGAACACTGAAGCTTTCTTT. Encoded protein: CASRGQANTEAFF. The chain links TRBV19 to TRBJ1-1, with 8 nucleotides matching TRBD1. With 6 bases clipped from V and 1 base from J, the junction kept 1 base outside the gene matches. From germline, CDR1 is LNHDA and CDR2 SQIVND (reference sequence). The CDR3 totals 13 residues. The full variable domain, completed using reference TRBV19 and TRBJ1-1, is DGGITQSPKYLFRKEGQNVTLSCEQNLNHDAMYWYRQDPGQGLRLIYYSQIVNDFQKGDIAEGYSVSREKKESFPLTVTSAQKNPTAFYLCASRGQANTEAFFGQGTRLTVV.

The V call is TRBV7-3, the J call TRBJ1-1; 8 bases line up with TRBD1. CDR3 length: 13 residues. Germline CDR1 is SGHTA and CDR2 is FQGTGA. The V gene end was trimmed by 4 bases and the J gene end by 7 bases; junction bases not matched to a gene: 5. The CDR3 DNA reads TGTGCCAGCAGCTCGGACAGGGAGGGTGAAGCTTTCTTT. Its translation: CASSSDREGEAFF.

This sequence joins TRBV19 and TRBJ2-1; D is undetermined. The CDR3 has 13 residues. Trimming took off 6 bases at V and 3 bases at J, with 9 bases between the two ends. Per germline, CDR1 LNHDA and CDR2 SQIVND (reference sequence). CDR3 residues: CASSRSGYNEQFF. The DNA of the CDR3 is TGTGCCAGTAGCCGCAGTGGCTACAATGAGCAGTTCTTC.

This clone was observed a single time. The chain uses TRBV29-1 and TRBJ2-2; possibly TRBD2 for D (5 bases). Germline CDR1 reads SQVTM; CDR2 reads ANQGSEA. CDR3 size: 13 residues. The ends were cut back, 1 base at V and 6 bases at J, with 9 bases in the middle. The CDR3 loop is CSVEAGFAGELFF. The CDR3 DNA reads as TGCAGCGTTGAAGCGGGGTTTGCCGGGGAGCTGTTTTTT.